Only a few counts were recorded for the clone carrying this T cell receptor beta chain. TCRdb redid the calling of the 5' RACE reads with MiXCR, one entry per CDR3 protein. The table has 520,000 or so distinct CDR3 sequences, around 20% seen once. This record belongs to a study of identical twins. This sample was also put to use in a study of T cells expressing NK-cell markers.

Source material: CD4+ T cells sorted from blood. The sequence derives from a young woman in good health.

CDR3 DNA: TGCAGTGCTAGTGCCGCGGAGCCTCCTGAGAAGCAGTTCTTC. Its protein product is CSASAAEPPEKQFF. V gene TRBV20-1 combines with J gene TRBJ2-1, with D hard to call. Trimming took off 3 bases at V and 11 bases at J, with 20 bases between the two ends. CDR3 length: 14 residues. The germline gives CDR1 DFQATT, CDR2 SNEGSKA (reference sequence).